Shown below are 10 T cell receptor beta chains from a single sample sequenced in a study of T cells in Graves' hyperthyroidism and ophthalmopathy. TCR beta CDR3 regions were amplified from RNA transcripts. The HTBI primer set served for first-round RT-PCR of the TCR CDR3. TCRdb itself ran the multiplex PCR reads through MiXCR, one entry per CDR3 protein. Of under 300,000 distinct CDR3 sequences detected, approximately 23% appear once; the ten largest clones hold 50% to 75%. Sequenced material: blood. Source of these receptors: a man younger than 45 with Graves' ophthalmopathy.

The V gene is TRBV6-1, the J gene TRBJ1-1; 9 bases agree with TRBD1. The junction had 6 bases not matched to a gene; V was cut back by 6 bases and J by 4 bases. Germline V CDR1 and CDR2: MNHNS, SASEGT. The CDR3 loop spans 14 amino acids. The CDR3 nucleotides read TGTGCCAGCAGCCAAAAACAGGGGGCCACTGAAGCTTTCTTT. Its protein is CASSQKQGATEAFF.

The sample holds a few counts of this clonotype. The chain uses TRBV28 and TRBJ2-2; the D gene is possibly TRBD1 (5 bases). Germline V CDR1 and CDR2: MDHEN, SYDVKM. The V gene lost 2 bases and the J gene lost 4 bases, with 8 bases spanning the gap. This CDR3 contains 14 residues. CDR3 sequence reads: CASSLTGRTGELFF. The CDR3 DNA reads as TGTGCCAGCAGTTTAACAGGTCGCACCGGGGAGCTGTTTTTT. The whole variable domain, filled in from reference TRBV28 and TRBJ2-2, reads DVKVTQSSRYLVKRTGEKVFLECVQDMDHENMFWYRQDPGLGLRLIYFSYDVKMKEKGDIPEGYSVSREKKERFSLILESASTNQTSMYLCASSLTGRTGELFFGEGSRLTVL.

This clonotype was picked up many times. This chain connects TRBV11-2 to TRBJ2-7; 9 bases are a match to TRBD1. This CDR3 has 13 amino acids. V trimming: 5 bases; J trimming: 6 bases; junction bases outside the gene matches: 5. The germline CDR1 and CDR2 sequences are SGHAT and FQNNGV. This CDR3 reads CASSLRTGVEQYF. Written as DNA, the CDR3 is TGTGCCAGCAGCCTCAGGACAGGGGTCGAGCAGTACTTC.

J is TRBJ1-2 and V is TRBV28; unclear D gene. CDR1 is MDHEN, CDR2 SYDVKM, per germline. Between the trimmed V and J ends, which lost 3 bases and 4 bases, there was a span of 6 bases. CDR3 length equals 12 residues. In nucleotides, the CDR3 is TGTGCCAGCAGTTTGAGGGTCTATGGCTACACCTTC. It is translated as CASSLRVYGYTF.

The chain recombines TRBV20-1 with TRBJ2-1; 10 bases fit TRBD1. Germline CDR1 DFQATT, CDR2 SNEGSKA (reference sequence). V shed 5 bases and J 2 bases; nucleotides not matched to a gene: 3. This CDR3 has 14 residues. Here the CDR3 reads CSAVDRGAYNEQFF. CDR3 nucleotide sequence: TGCAGTGCTGTGGACAGGGGGGCCTACAATGAGCAGTTCTTC.

This clonotype came up once. As DNA, the CDR3 is TGTGCCAGCTCACCAAATCGGGGGGCTGAAGCTTTCTTT. This translates into CASSPNRGAEAFF. This sequence joins TRBV18 and TRBJ1-1; perhaps TRBD1 as D (5 bases). The V gene lost 2 bases and the J gene lost 6 bases, with 10 bases spanning the gap. Germline-derived CDR1 and CDR2 are KGHSH and LQKENI. The CDR3 totals 13 residues.

The chain joins TRBV30 to TRBJ2-7; a possible D gene is TRBD1 (5 bases). Germline V gene sequence: CDR1 GTSNPN, CDR2 SVGIG (reference sequence). The CDR3 runs 13 residues. The V end lost 5 bases, the J end lost 4 bases, and 15 bases lay between the germline ends. CDR3 residues: CAWGAPGWYEQYF. The CDR3 DNA is TGTGCCTGGGGGGCCCCAGGATGGTACGAGCAGTACTTC. Full variable domain (remainder filled in from reference TRBV30 and TRBJ2-7): SQTIHQWPATLVQPVGSPLSLECTVEGTSNPNLYWYRQAAGRGLQLLFYSVGIGQISSEVPQNLSASRPQDRQFILSSKKLLLSDSGFYLCAWGAPGWYEQYFGPGTRLTVT.

Turning to this clonotype: Possible read error: a much larger clone is one base away. This chain uses TRBV11-1 with TRBJ2-5, with 8 bases fitting TRBD1. Per germline, CDR1 SGHAT and CDR2 FQDESV (reference sequence). The length of the CDR3 is 14 residues. With V trimmed by 3 bases and J by 5 bases, 5 bases remained unmatched. CDR3 loop: CASSLTGAGETQYF. The DNA for the CDR3 is TGTGCCAGCAGCTTGACAGGGGCTGGGGAGACCCAGTACTTC. Looking up the rest from reference TRBV11-1 and TRBJ2-5 gives the full variable domain: EAEVAQSPRYKITEKSQAVAFWCDPISGHATLYWYRQILGQGPELLVQFQDESVVDDSQLPKDRFSAERLKGVDSTLKIQPAELGDSAMYLCASSLTGAGETQYFGPGTRLLVL.

This clonotype was found many times. The CDR3 reads CASTSGQGDTGELFF. DNA for the CDR3: TGTGCCAGCACCTCGGGACAGGGGGACACCGGGGAGCTGTTTTTT. The chain recombines TRBV2 with TRBJ2-2, with 11 bases fitting TRBD1. The CDR3 sequence is 15 residues long. The trim removed 7 bases at V and 3 bases at J, leaving 4 bases unmatched. Germline V gives CDR1 SNHLY, CDR2 FYNNEI.

The table lists this clonotype with a few counts. The V and J genes are TRBV12-3 or TRBV12-4 and TRBJ2-5, with D possibly matching TRBD1 (5 bases). This CDR3 spans 16 amino acids. Trimming took off 1 base at V and 7 bases at J, with 19 bases between the two ends. Written as DNA, the CDR3 is TGTGCCAGCAGTTTAGTTGCACAGGCCCAAGGAGTGACCCAGTACTTC. As protein: CASSLVAQAQGVTQYF.